A selection of T cell receptor beta chains follows, all from one sample in a study of cytomegalovirus exposure and HLA in healthy donors. Libraries were prepared by immunoSEQ multiplex PCR; TCRdb keeps only in-frame clonotypes and omits some of them. The sample includes over 250,000 clones, about nine tenths seen only once; the top ten take about 1.2%. The source material was PBMCs. These receptor sequences come from a woman in her twenties or thirties in good health and CMV-seropositive. CDR3s include the opening cysteine and the closing phenylalanine or tryptophan. A D gene is named only where the DNA matches it firmly. Some rows have no size entry. The others give once, few or many, or a class for an expanded clone.

>TRBV5-5|NA|TRBJ1-2|once|15
TGTGCCAGCAGCTTGAGCCAGCTTTCTAACTATGGCTACACCTTC
CASSLSQLSNYGYTF
>TRBV15|NA|TRBJ2-7|few|15
TGTGCCACCAGCAGAGATTTGGGAAGCTCCTACGAGCAGTACTTC
CATSRDLGSSYEQYF
>TRBV6-1|NA|TRBJ2-7|NA|18
TGTGCCAGCAGTGACCTCGTGCGGGGCGCAGTGTACTACTACGAGCAGTACTTC
CASSDLVRGAVYYYEQYF
>TRBV7-6|NA|TRBJ1-5|NA|15
TGTGCCAGCAGCCCCTCGACAGGAGGCAATCAGCCCCAGCATTTT
CASSPSTGGNQPQHF
>TRBV4-3|NA|TRBJ1-6|NA|13
TGCGCCAGCAGCCAAGGGTCCGGTTCACCCCTCCACTTT
CASSQGSGSPLHF
>TRBV30|NA|TRBJ2-1|NA|14
TGTGCCTGGACCGAGTCAAGCTCCTACAATGAGCAGTTCTTC
CAWTESSSYNEQFF
>TRBV6-1|TRBD1|TRBJ2-7|once|13
TGTGCCAGCAGTGCGACAGGGTACCACGAGCAGTACTTC
CASSATGYHEQYF
>TRBV11-2|NA|TRBJ2-5|NA|15
TGTGCCAGCAGCTTAACAGGGTCCGCCGGGGAGACCCAGTACTTC
CASSLTGSAGETQYF
>TRBV29-1|TRBD2|TRBJ2-7|NA|14
TGCAGCGTTGAAAATACTAGCGGGAGTTCCGAGCAGTACTTC
CSVENTSGSSEQYF
>TRBV11-2|TRBD2|TRBJ2-7|once|15
TGTGCCAGCAGCTTTAGGAGCGGGAGGGGAGGGGAGCAGTACTTC
CASSFRSGRGGEQYF
>TRBV27|TRBD1|TRBJ2-3|NA|14
TGTGCCAGCAGTTTCCTAGAGGGGGCCCGTACGCAGTATTTT
CASSFLEGARTQYF
>TRBV7-3|TRBD2|TRBJ2-7|NA|14
TGTGCCAGCAGCTTAAGCAGCGGGAGATACGAGCAGTACTTC
CASSLSSGRYEQYF
>TRBV30|NA|TRBJ1-5|NA|13
TGTGCCTGGAGTGTACAAGGGAATCAGCCCCAGCATTTT
CAWSVQGNQPQHF
>TRBV30|NA|TRBJ1-1|NA|14
TGTGCCTGGAGTGTAGCACTCATGAACACTGAAGCTTTCTTT
CAWSVALMNTEAFF
>TRBV27|NA|TRBJ2-7|NA|14
TGTGCCAGCAGTTTAAAGGGCAGGGATTACGAGCAGTACTTC
CASSLKGRDYEQYF
>TRBV4-3|NA|TRBJ2-3|NA|14
TGCGCCAGCAGCCAACTGGGTTTGACAGATACGCAGTATTTT
CASSQLGLTDTQYF
>TRBV6-6|TRBD1|TRBJ1-2|once|14
TGTGCCAGCAGTCCAGGACAGGTCCTCTATGGCTACACCTTC
CASSPGQVLYGYTF
>TRBV9|NA|TRBJ2-2|few|14
TGTGCCAGCAGCCCAACCACAGGGAGCGGGGAGCTGTTTTTT
CASSPTTGSGELFF
>TRBV7-2|TRBD2|TRBJ2-5|NA|15
TGTGCCAGCAGCTCCACTAGCGGGGTACTAGAGACCCAGTACTTC
CASSSTSGVLETQYF
>TRBV20-1|NA|TRBJ2-7|NA|11
TGCAGTGCTAGACAGACCTACGAGCAGTACTTC
CSARQTYEQYF
>TRBV29-1|NA|TRBJ1-2|once|11
TGCAGCGTTGCCAGCCTCTATGGCTACACCTTC
CSVASLYGYTF
>TRBV7-6|NA|TRBJ2-1|NA|13
TGTGCCTGCCGGGAGACGGGGTTGTCTGAGCAGTTCTTC
CACRETGLSEQFF
>TRBV29-1|TRBD1|TRBJ1-3|NA|14
TGCAGCGTCTTAGACAGGGAATCTGGAAACACCATATATTTT
CSVLDRESGNTIYF
>TRBV27|NA|TRBJ2-1|NA|15
TGTGCCAGCAGTTTAACAGGATCCCATAACAATGAGCAGTTCTTC
CASSLTGSHNNEQFF
>TRBV6-5|NA|TRBJ1-2|NA|13
TGTGCCAGCAGTTACGGGACCTCTAAGGGCTACACCTTC
CASSYGTSKGYTF
>TRBV6-6|NA|TRBJ2-7|NA|13
TGTGCCAGCAGACCGACACAAGACTACGAGCAGTACTTC
CASRPTQDYEQYF
>TRBV19|NA|TRBJ2-3|once|15
TGTGCCAGCGCGGGAGCAGGGGCCAGCACAGATACGCAGTATTTT
CASAGAGASTDTQYF
>TRBV30|NA|TRBJ1-1|NA|13
TGTGCCTGGAGTAGAGGGGTTTCCACTGAAGCTTTCTTT
CAWSRGVSTEAFF
>TRBV7-8|NA|TRBJ2-1|NA|17
TGTGCCAGCAGCTTAGGGGGGGCCCCGAGCTCCTACAATGAGCAGTTCTTC
CASSLGGAPSSYNEQFF
>TRBV5-1|TRBD2|TRBJ2-5|NA|14
TGCGCCAGCAGCCTGGGACTAGGTTACGAGACCCAGTACTTC
CASSLGLGYETQYF
>TRBV28|NA|TRBJ1-5|NA|15
TGTGCCAGCTATAGAGGGGGTGGGGGCAATCAGCCCCAGCATTTT
CASYRGGGGNQPQHF
>TRBV9|TRBD2|TRBJ2-1|NA|16
TGTGCCAGCAGGGATGAAACTAGCGGGTCCTACAATGAGCAGTTCTTC
CASRDETSGSYNEQFF
>TRBV2|NA|TRBJ1-4|NA|11
TGTGCCAGCAGTGAGGGGGAAAAACTGTTTTTT
CASSEGEKLFF
>TRBV6-1|NA|TRBJ1-4|NA|16
TGTGCCAGCAGTGAAGCAGGGATTGCAACTAATGAAAAACTGTTTTTT
CASSEAGIATNEKLFF
>TRBV7-2|NA|TRBJ1-5|once|13
TGTGCCAGCGCACAGGTTCTCAATCAGCCCCAGCATTTT
CASAQVLNQPQHF
>TRBV6-4|NA|TRBJ2-1|NA|13
TGTGCCAGCAGTGTATTAGGGGGCAATGAGCAGTTCTTC
CASSVLGGNEQFF
>TRBV13|TRBD2|TRBJ2-1|NA|11
TGTGCCAGCAGCGCGGGGGGGGAGCAGTTCTTC
CASSAGGEQFF
>TRBV11-2|NA|TRBJ2-1|NA|12
TGTGCCAGCAGCTTAGGGACATATGAGCAGTTCTTC
CASSLGTYEQFF
>TRBV30|NA|TRBJ2-3|NA|11
TGTGCCTGGAGACAGAGCGATACGCAGTATTTT
CAWRQSDTQYF
>TRBV9|NA|TRBJ1-2|NA|14
TGTGCCAGCAGCGTAAGTTTACAGAACTATGGCTACACCTTC
CASSVSLQNYGYTF
>TRBV2|NA|TRBJ1-5|NA|12
TGTGCCAGCAGTACAGGGAGCCAGCCCCAGCATTTT
CASSTGSQPQHF
>TRBV11-2|NA|TRBJ2-7|NA|12
TGTGCCAGCAGCTACGCGAGCCACGAGCAGTACTTC
CASSYASHEQYF
>TRBV5-1|TRBD2|TRBJ2-2|NA|15
TGCGCCAGCACAAGGGTAGCGGGGAACACCGGGGAGCTGTTTTTT
CASTRVAGNTGELFF
>TRBV15|TRBD1|TRBJ2-7|NA|16
TGTGCCACCAGCAGAGATGGTGGGACAGCGAACGACGAGCAGTACTTC
CATSRDGGTANDEQYF
>TRBV9|NA|TRBJ1-5|NA|15
TGTGCCAGCAGCGACGACAGTCATAGCAATCAGCCCCAGCATTTT
CASSDDSHSNQPQHF
>TRBV30|NA|TRBJ2-7|NA|11
TGTGCCTGGACAAATATCTACGAGCAGTACTTC
CAWTNIYEQYF
>TRBV6-1|TRBD1|TRBJ1-5|NA|14
TGTGCCAGCAGTAGGGACAGACCGAATCAGCCCCAGCATTTT
CASSRDRPNQPQHF
>TRBV4-1|NA|TRBJ1-4|NA|15
TGCGCCAGCAGCCAAGAGTGGGGCTCCTATGAAAAACTGTTTTTT
CASSQEWGSYEKLFF
>TRBV4-1|NA|TRBJ1-5|NA|15
TGCGCCAGCAGCCAAGTCTTAGGGAAAAATCAGCCCCAGCATTTT
CASSQVLGKNQPQHF
>TRBV9|NA|TRBJ2-7|once|15
TGTGCCAGCAGCGTAGGCGGGACGCGTGTATACGAGCAGTACTTC
CASSVGGTRVYEQYF
>TRBV5-1|TRBD2|TRBJ2-1|NA|17
TGCGCCAGCAGCTTAGAACTAGCGGGAGGAGGGAACAATGAGCAGTTCTTC
CASSLELAGGGNNEQFF
>TRBV9|NA|TRBJ2-5|NA|12
TGTGCCAGCAGCGAGGGGGAAGAGACCCAGTACTTC
CASSEGEETQYF
>TRBV27|TRBD1|TRBJ2-2|NA|14
TGTGCCAGCAGTTTGGACAGGATCACCGGGGAGCTGTTTTTT
CASSLDRITGELFF
>TRBV27|TRBD1|TRBJ1-5|NA|17
TGTGCCAGCAGACCACTAGACAGGGAACATAGCAATCAGCCCCAGCATTTT
CASRPLDREHSNQPQHF
>TRBV4-3|TRBD2|TRBJ2-7|NA|14
TGCGCCAGCAGCCCGGGCGGGGGTGGTTACGAGCAGTACTTC
CASSPGGGGYEQYF
>TRBV19|TRBD2|TRBJ2-1|NA|14
TGTGCCAGTTCTAGCGGGAGCTCCTACAATGAGCAGTTCTTC
CASSSGSSYNEQFF
>TRBV27|NA|TRBJ1-1|NA|13
TGTGCCAGCAGTCCGGGAGAGGATACTGAAGCTTTCTTT
CASSPGEDTEAFF